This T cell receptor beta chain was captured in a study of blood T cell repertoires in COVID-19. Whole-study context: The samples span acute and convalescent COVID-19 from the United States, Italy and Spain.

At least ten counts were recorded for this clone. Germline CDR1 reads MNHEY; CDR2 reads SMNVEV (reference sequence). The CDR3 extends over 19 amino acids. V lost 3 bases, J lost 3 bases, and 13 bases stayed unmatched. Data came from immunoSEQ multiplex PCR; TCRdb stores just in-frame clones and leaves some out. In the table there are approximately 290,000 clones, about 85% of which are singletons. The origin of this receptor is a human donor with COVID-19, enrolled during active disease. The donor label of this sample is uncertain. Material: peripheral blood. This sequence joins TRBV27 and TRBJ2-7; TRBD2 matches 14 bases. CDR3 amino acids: CASSLRFRPGLAGVYEQYF. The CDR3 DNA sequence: TGTGCCAGCAGTTTGCGGTTTCGTCCGGGACTAGCGGGAGTCTACGAGCAGTACTTC.